Shown below are 2 T cell receptor beta chains from a single sample sequenced in a study of shared clonotypes between healthy human individuals. Generated by immunoSEQ multiplex PCR, the TCRdb table keeps only in-frame clones and is missing some. The sample shows roughly 1,100,000 clones, about 77% of them seen only once. Sequencing input: memory CD4+ T cells sorted from blood. The subset: CD45RA-negative fraction. The receptors originated from a man aged 18 to 29 in good health.

A remark on this clone: An end of the junction does not agree with germline; a read error may underlie this. The V gene is TRBV6-1, the J gene TRBJ1-5; no definite D call. Germline V lookup: CDR1 MNHNS, CDR2 SASEGT. CDR3 size: 15 residues. CDR3 nucleotide sequence: TGTGCCAGCATTGAAGGGTGGGCTGGCAATCAGCCCCAGCATTTT. Amino acid sequence: CASIEGWAGNQPQHF.

V and J are TRBV27 and TRBJ2-2; tentative D call: TRBD2 (5 bases). V dropped 2 bases and J dropped 0 bases, with 7 bases sitting between them. The CDR3 extends over 15 amino acids. From germline, CDR1 is MNHEY and CDR2 SMNVEV (reference sequence). CDR3 DNA sequence: TGTGCCAGCAGTTTAAACGGGGCGAACACCGGGGAGCTGTTTTTT. The encoded protein is CASSLNGANTGELFF.